Presented here are 14 T cell receptor beta chains from one specimen sequenced in a study of OX40 agonist ivuxolimab in advanced cancers. Sequenced by immunoSEQ multiplex PCR; TCRdb stores in-frame clones only, minus some. This table has approximately 50,000 clones, 80% to 85% appearing once. The source material was CD4+ or CD8+ T cells sorted from blood, sampled in a trial of the OX40 agonist ivuxolimab. The receptors here all came from an adult with an advanced solid tumor such as melanoma, head and neck, liver or kidney cancer.

The chain combines TRBV10-3 with TRBJ2-1, with 14 bases identical to TRBD2. Germline-derived CDR1 and CDR2 are ENHRY and SYGVKD. J gave up 8 bases and V 2 bases, and 17 bases lay outside the gene matches. The CDR3 has 20 amino acids. CDR3 amino acids: CAISERPGITGTSGRDEQFF. The DNA of the CDR3 is TGTGCCATCAGTGAGAGGCCTGGGATAACCGGGACTAGCGGGAGAGATGAGCAGTTCTTC.

This clone has just one count. The chain combines TRBV30 with TRBJ1-6, with 7 bases matching TRBD1. This CDR3 comprises 13 residues. Germline CDR1 and CDR2: GTSNPN and SVGIG (reference sequence). Trimming cost V 2 bases and J 6 bases; bases outside gene matches: 1. Written as DNA, the CDR3 is TGTGCCTGGAGTCGACAGGGTAATTCACCCCTCCACTTT. Translated, it gives CAWSRQGNSPLHF. The variable domain in full, with the rest retrieved from reference TRBV30 and TRBJ1-6, is SQTIHQWPATLVQPVGSPLSLECTVEGTSNPNLYWYRQAAGRGLQLLFYSVGIGQISSEVPQNLSASRPQDRQFILSSKKLLLSDSGFYLCAWSRQGNSPLHFGNGTRLTVT.

The chain joins TRBV19 to TRBJ2-7; D is possibly TRBD2 (5 bases). V lost 1 base to trimming and J lost 6 bases, with 10 bases between them. The CDR3 length is 13 residues. Germline loops: CDR1 LNHDA, CDR2 SQIVND (reference sequence). This CDR3 is CASSIAHGGEQYF. DNA for the CDR3: TGTGCCAGTAGTATAGCGCACGGAGGCGAGCAGTACTTC.

The V and J genes are TRBV19 and TRBJ2-5; TRBD1 agrees at 7 bases. CDR1 is LNHDA, CDR2 SQIVND, per germline (reference sequence). The CDR3 extends over 14 amino acids. V lost 4 bases and J lost 3; bases outside the gene matches: 5. For the CDR3, the DNA is TGTGCCAGTAGTAAACAGGGACAGAAAGAGACCCAGTACTTC. Its protein product is CASSKQGQKETQYF.

The CDR3 DNA is TGTGCCAGCAGTTTTCGGACTAGCGGGAGGTCCTACAATGAGCAGTTCTTC. Protein: CASSFRTSGRSYNEQFF. This chain joins TRBV27 and TRBJ2-1; 14 nucleotides line up with TRBD2. Looked up from germline, CDR1 is MNHEY and CDR2 is SMNVEV (reference sequence). Trimming at V came to 3 bases and at J to 1 base, leaving 2 bases not matched to a gene. This CDR3 has 17 amino acids.

This rearrangement joins TRBV7-2 to TRBJ2-4, with 10 nucleotides matching TRBD2. The CDR3 spans 16 residues. V trimming: 5 bases; J trimming: 0 bases; junction bases outside the gene matches: 4. Germline V gene data show CDR1 as SGHTA and CDR2 as FQGNSA. The CDR3, as DNA: TGTGCCAGCAGCCCCGGACTAGCGGTAGCCAAAAACATTCAGTACTTC. Protein product: CASSPGLAVAKNIQYF. Full variable domain (outside the CDR3, taken from reference TRBV7-2 and TRBJ2-4): GAGVSQSPSNKVTEKGKDVELRCDPISGHTALYWYRQSLGQGLEFLIYFQGNSAPDKSGLPSDRFSAERTGGSVSTLTIQRTQQEDSAVYLCASSPGLAVAKNIQYFGAGTRLSVL.

The chain links TRBV19 to TRBJ1-2, with D possibly matching TRBD1 (5 bases). CDR1 and CDR2 (germline): LNHDA, SQIVND (reference sequence). The germline V and J ends were trimmed by 5 bases and 4 bases, with 11 bases remaining between them. This CDR3 has 13 amino acids. CDR3 DNA sequence: TGTGCCAGTAGTCCCCGGGGGGGCTATGGCTACACCTTC. This sequence encodes CASSPRGGYGYTF. Combining the CDR3 with reference TRBV19 and TRBJ1-2 gives the whole variable domain DGGITQSPKYLFRKEGQNVTLSCEQNLNHDAMYWYRQDPGQGLRLIYYSQIVNDFQKGDIAEGYSVSREKKESFPLTVTSAQKNPTAFYLCASSPRGGYGYTFGSGTRLTVV.

The V and J genes are TRBV7-9 and TRBJ2-5, with 8 bases lining up with TRBD1. CDR3 length: 15 amino acids. V shed 1 base and J 5 bases; nucleotides not matched to a gene: 6. Germline CDR1 reads SEHNR; CDR2 reads FQNEAQ (reference sequence). The CDR3 DNA reads TGTGCCAGCAGCTTAGGGGACAGGCCCCAGGAGACCCAGTACTTC. Amino acid sequence: CASSLGDRPQETQYF. The complete variable domain, with remaining parts taken from reference TRBV7-9 and TRBJ2-5, reads DTGVSQNPRHKITKRGQNVTFRCDPISEHNRLYWYRQTLGQGPEFLTYFQNEAQLEKSRLLSDRFSAERPKGSFSTLEIQRTEQGDSAMYLCASSLGDRPQETQYFGPGTRLLVL.

The chain joins TRBV11-3 to TRBJ2-1, with TRBD2 matching over 7 bases. Trimming at V came to 6 bases and at J to 8 bases, leaving 10 bases not matched to a gene. The CDR3 runs 14 residues. CDR1 and CDR2 from the germline V gene are SGHNT and YENEEA. The CDR3 DNA reads as TGTGCCAGCAGTCAATGGACTAGATTCGATGAGCAGTTCTTC. Residues: CASSQWTRFDEQFF.

In the case of this clone: This sample also contains other DNA sequences that code for the same CDR3. The chain is built from TRBV10-3 and TRBJ1-5; D might be TRBD1 (6 bases). The germline V and J ends were trimmed by 6 bases and 4 bases, with 7 bases remaining between them. The CDR3 spans 12 residues. Germline lookup yields CDR1 ENHRY and CDR2 SYGVKD. The CDR3 DNA follows: TGTGCCATCAGCGACAGGAATCAGCCCCAGCATTTT. Amino acids: CAISDRNQPQHF.

The V gene is TRBV5-1, the J gene TRBJ1-1; no clear D gene. V was pared by 5 bases and J by 4 bases, with 15 bases between. Germline CDR1 SGHRS, CDR2 YFSETQ. CDR3 length equals 14 residues. The CDR3 region is CASSLDGQVTEAFF. The CDR3 region has the DNA TGCGCCAGCAGTTTAGACGGGCAGGTCACTGAAGCTTTCTTT.

The genes are TRBV30 and TRBJ1-2, with TRBD1 matching over 7 bases. The CDR3 is 18 amino acids. Per germline, CDR1 GTSNPN and CDR2 SVGIG (reference sequence). After removal of 2 bases from V and 2 bases from J, the junction contained 17 bases not matched to a gene. The CDR3: CAWSRGWGQKDENYGYTF. DNA of the CDR3: TGTGCCTGGAGTCGGGGTTGGGGACAGAAGGACGAAAACTATGGCTACACCTTC.

V usage is TRBV6-1 and J usage is TRBJ1-2; weak D call: TRBD1 (6 bases). Per germline, CDR1 MNHNS and CDR2 SASEGT. The V end was cut by 4 bases, the J end by 4 bases, with 16 bases between. The CDR3 sequence is 15 residues long. DNA of the CDR3: TGTGCCAGCAGTGGACTGTTGTCACAGGGCTATGGCTACACCTTC. It encodes CASSGLLSQGYGYTF.

This sequence joins TRBV29-1 and TRBJ1-1, with D perhaps TRBD1 (5 bases). The CDR3 contains 11 residues. The germline V gene has CDR1 SQVTM and CDR2 ANQGSEA. Trimming stripped 7 bases from V and 4 bases from J, with 10 bases between. CDR3 region: CSGGLGTEAFF. DNA of the CDR3: TGCAGCGGGGGGTTGGGCACTGAAGCTTTCTTT.